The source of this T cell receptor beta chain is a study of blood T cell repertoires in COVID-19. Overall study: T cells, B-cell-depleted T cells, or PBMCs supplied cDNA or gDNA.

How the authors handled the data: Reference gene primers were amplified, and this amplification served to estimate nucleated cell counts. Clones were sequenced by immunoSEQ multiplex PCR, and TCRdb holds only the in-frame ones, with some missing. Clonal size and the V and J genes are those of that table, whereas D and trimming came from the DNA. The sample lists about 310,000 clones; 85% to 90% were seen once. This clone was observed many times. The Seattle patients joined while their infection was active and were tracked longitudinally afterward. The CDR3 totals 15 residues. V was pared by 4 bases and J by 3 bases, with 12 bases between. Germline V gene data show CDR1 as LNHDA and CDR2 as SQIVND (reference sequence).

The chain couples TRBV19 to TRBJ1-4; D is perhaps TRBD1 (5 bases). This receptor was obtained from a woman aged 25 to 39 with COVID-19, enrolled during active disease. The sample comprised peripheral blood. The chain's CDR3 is CASSKAGLSNEKLFF. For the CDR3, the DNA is TGTGCCAGTAGTAAGGCGGGACTCTCTAATGAAAAACTGTTTTTT.